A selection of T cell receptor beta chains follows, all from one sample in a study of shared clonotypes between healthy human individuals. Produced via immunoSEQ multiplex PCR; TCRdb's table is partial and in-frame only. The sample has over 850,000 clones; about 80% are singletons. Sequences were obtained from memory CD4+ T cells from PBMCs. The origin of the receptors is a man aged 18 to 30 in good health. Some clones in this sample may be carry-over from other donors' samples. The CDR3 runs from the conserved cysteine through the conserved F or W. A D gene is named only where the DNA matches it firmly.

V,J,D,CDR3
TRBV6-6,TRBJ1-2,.,CASTTSWLSPF
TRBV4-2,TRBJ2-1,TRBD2,CASSQWGDLAGGYNRNEQFF
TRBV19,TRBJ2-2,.,CASSNKPNAGELFF
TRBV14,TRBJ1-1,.,CASSLTRGPEPNTEAFF
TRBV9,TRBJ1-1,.,CASSAGSWGTEAFF
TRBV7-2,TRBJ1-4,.,CASSLTGGVANEKLFF
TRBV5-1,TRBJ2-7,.,CASSYIGTESYEQYF
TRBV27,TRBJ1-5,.,CASSLSYSQPQHF
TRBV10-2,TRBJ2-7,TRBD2,CASSDRTRSSEQYF
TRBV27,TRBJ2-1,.,CASRVRRDNNEQFF
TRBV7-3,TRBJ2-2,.,CASSLTAETGELFF
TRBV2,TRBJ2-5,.,CASTPDPGVTQYF
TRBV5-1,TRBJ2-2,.,CASTAPGTSNTGELFF
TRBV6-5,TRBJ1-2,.,CASSYSLLGLYGYTF
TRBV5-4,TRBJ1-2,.,CASSLDSIAGYTF
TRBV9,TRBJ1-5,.,CASSQDHSNQPQHF
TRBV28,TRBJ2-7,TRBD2,CASSLGGRAPREQYF
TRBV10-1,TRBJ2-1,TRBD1,CASRPTGEERNNEQFF
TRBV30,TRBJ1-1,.,CAWSVGGAEAFF
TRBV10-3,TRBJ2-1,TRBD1,CATLPGQGYNEQFF
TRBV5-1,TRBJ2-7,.,CASSLDREGYEQYF
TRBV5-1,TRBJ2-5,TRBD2,CASSFTLAGVETQYF
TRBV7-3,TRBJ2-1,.,CASSQGGSYNEQFF
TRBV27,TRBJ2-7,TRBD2,CASSSGLAFYEQYF
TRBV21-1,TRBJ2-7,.,CASSKVGGRSSYEQYF
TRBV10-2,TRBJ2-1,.,CASSESRRYNEQFF
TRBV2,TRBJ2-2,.,CATTVESGVTGELFF
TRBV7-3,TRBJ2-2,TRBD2,CASSLREGSNTGELFF
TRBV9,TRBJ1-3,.,CASSVEGGNTIYF
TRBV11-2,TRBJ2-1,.,CASSSMRGFYNEQFF
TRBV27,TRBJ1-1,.,CASSLSGLQNTEAFF
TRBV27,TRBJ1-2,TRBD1,CASSLSDAGQIYGYTF
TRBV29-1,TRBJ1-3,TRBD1,CSVSDTGTGRNTIYF
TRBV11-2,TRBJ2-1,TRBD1,CASSTQDRGLNEQFF
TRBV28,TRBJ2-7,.,CASLRGAGGYEQYF